This T cell receptor (beta chain) stems from a study of radiation and T cells in renal cell carcinoma. Study-level results: Dominant CDR3 motifs occupied more repertoire in irradiated than control tumors. Intratumoral heterogeneity was not captured in these approximately 0.98 g regions.

A note on this clone: The antigen is not known.

Sequenced by immunoSEQ multiplex PCR; TCRdb stores in-frame clones only, minus some. The profile shows 15,000 or so clones, roughly 58% of them singletons. Treatment here: treatment-naive control, cytoreductive nephrectomy. Control tumors came from treatment-naive patients without prior radiation. This renal cell carcinoma was of the clear cell type. The CDR3 has 15 amino acids. Germline V gene data show CDR1 as LNHNV and CDR2 as YYDKDF (reference sequence). Trimming stripped 5 bases from V and 3 bases from J, with 17 bases between. The source is a man aged 60 to 69 with renal cell carcinoma. V usage is TRBV15 and J usage is TRBJ2-7; perhaps TRBD1 as D (5 bases). Sequenced here: tumor tissue, sampled from a patient whose treatment was nephrectomy without radiotherapy. The CDR3 DNA sequence: TGTGCCACCAGCGCCCATCAGGGTGGGATCTACGAGCAGTACTTC. It translates to CATSAHQGGIYEQYF. Using reference TRBV15 and TRBJ2-7 for the parts outside the CDR3, the full variable domain is DAMVIQNPRYQVTQFGKPVTLSCSQTLNHNVMYWYQQKSSQAPKLLFHYYDKDFNNEADTPDNFQSRRPNTSFCFLDIRSPGLGDTAMYLCATSAHQGGIYEQYFGPGTRLTVT.